This entry describes one T cell receptor beta chain. The CDR3 runs to 17 residues. The germline CDR1 and CDR2 sequences are MGHRA and YSYEKL. V dropped 0 bases and J dropped 6; count of bases not matched to a gene: 7. Original processing methods: Amplified reference gene primers provided the basis for estimating nucleated cell counts. Some clones are missing from TCRdb's copy, which holds only in-frame ones; the method was immunoSEQ multiplex PCR. The D gene and trimming were derived from the DNA, and the V and J assignments and clone size from that table. The table has some 200,000 clones, about 79% seen once. This sample is drawn from a study of blood T cell repertoires in COVID-19. Study-level background: Acute and convalescent COVID-19 samples came from the United States, Italy and Spain. Sample material is recorded as cDNA or gDNA derived from T cells, B-cell-depleted T cells, or PBMCs.

Sequences were obtained from peripheral blood. The rearrangement uses TRBV4-1 and TRBJ1-5; 11 nucleotides line up with TRBD1. The sequence derives from a man in his fifties with active or convalescent COVID-19. This CDR3 is CASSQDIRTGGFQPQHF. The CDR3 nucleotides are TGCGCCAGCAGCCAAGATATTCGGACAGGGGGCTTTCAGCCCCAGCATTTT.